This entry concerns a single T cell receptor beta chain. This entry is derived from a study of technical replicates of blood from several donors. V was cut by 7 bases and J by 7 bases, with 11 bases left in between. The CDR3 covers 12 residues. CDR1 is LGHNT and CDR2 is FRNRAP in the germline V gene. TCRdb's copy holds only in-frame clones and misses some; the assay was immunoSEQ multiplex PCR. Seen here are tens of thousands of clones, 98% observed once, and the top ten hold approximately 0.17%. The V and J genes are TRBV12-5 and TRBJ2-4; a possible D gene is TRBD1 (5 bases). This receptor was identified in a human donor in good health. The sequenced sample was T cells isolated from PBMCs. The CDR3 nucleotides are TGTGCTAGTGCCGCGACAGCCAACATTCAGTACTTC. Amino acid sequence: CASAATANIQYF. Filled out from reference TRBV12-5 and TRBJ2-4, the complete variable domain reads DARVTQTPRHKVTEMGQEVTMRCQPILGHNTVFWYRQTMMQGLELLAYFRNRAPLDDSGMPKDRFSAEMPDATLATLKIQPSEPRDSAVYFCASAATANIQYFGAGTRLSVL.